This is a list of T cell receptor beta chains from one sample in a study of blood T cell repertoires in COVID-19. Repertoires were generated with immunoSEQ multiplex PCR, while TCRdb's copy carries only in-frame clones and drops some. Here the sample spans approximately 88,000 clones, more than 65% being singletons. The material sequenced was peripheral blood. The receptors derive from an elderly woman with active or convalescent COVID-19. Both conserved end residues are part of each CDR3. D genes are given only for firm matches. Some rows have no size entry. The others give once, few or many, or a class for an expanded clone.

size,V,D,J,DNA,CDR3
-,TRBV18,TRBD1,TRBJ1-1,TGTGCCAGCTCACAGACAGGGAGTGTGAACACTGAAGCTTTCTTT,CASSQTGSVNTEAFF
-,TRBV27,TRBD2,TRBJ2-3,TGTGCCAGCAGTTCCGACCGACTAGCGGGGGGGAGAGCAGATACGCAGTATTTT,CASSSDRLAGGRADTQYF
-,TRBV29-1,TRBD1,TRBJ2-7,TGCAGCGTCACCCCCCCGACAGGGACCTACGAGCAGTACTTC,CSVTPPTGTYEQYF
-,TRBV27,-,TRBJ2-3,TGTGCCAGCAGTTTAATGGGGGGACGCGCAGATACGCAGTATTTT,CASSLMGGRADTQYF
-,TRBV19,-,TRBJ2-3,TGTGCCAGTAGTATCAGGGGGGTACGGTCAGATACGCAGTATTTT,CASSIRGVRSDTQYF
once,TRBV6-1,TRBD1,TRBJ1-4,TGTGCCAGCAGTGACCTTACAGGGGGAGTTGTAACTTCTAATGAAAAACTGTTTTTT,CASSDLTGGVVTSNEKLFF
-,TRBV7-3,-,TRBJ2-2,TGTGCCAGCAGACTGGATAGGGGAAGCCCCGGGGAGCTGTTTTTT,CASRLDRGSPGELFF
-,TRBV3-1/TRBV3-2,TRBD2,TRBJ2-3,TGTGCCAGCAGCCAAGGACTAGCGGGGGTCACAGATACGCAGTATTTT,CASSQGLAGVTDTQYF
once,TRBV7-2,-,TRBJ2-5,TGTGCCAGCAGCTTAGCGCGATCGGAGACCCAGTACTTC,CASSLARSETQYF
-,TRBV20-1,-,TRBJ2-1,TGCAGTGCTAGCTTGTACAATGAGCAGTTCTTC,CSASLYNEQFF
-,TRBV28,-,TRBJ1-3,TGTGCCAGCAGTGCGAGTGGGGAGGGAAACACCATATATTTT,CASSASGEGNTIYF
-,TRBV7-2,TRBD2,TRBJ2-5,TGTGCCAGCAGCCCGACTAGCCAGGAGACCCAGTACTTC,CASSPTSQETQYF
-,TRBV6-5,-,TRBJ1-4,TGTGCCAGCAGGACGGGGTTTAATGAAAAACTGTTTTTT,CASRTGFNEKLFF
-,TRBV18,-,TRBJ1-1,TGTGCCAGCTCACCACCGTTGCGGGGGAAGGTGAACACTGAAGCTTTCTTT,CASSPPLRGKVNTEAFF
few,TRBV27,-,TRBJ2-7,TGTGCCAGCGGGCTCTGGAGGCGCGAGCAGTACTTC,CASGLWRREQYF
-,TRBV24-1,TRBD2,TRBJ2-5,TGTGCCACCAGTGTCCCAGCGGGGGGGCGAGAGACCCAGTACTTC,CATSVPAGGRETQYF
-,TRBV5-8,TRBD1,TRBJ2-3,TGTGCCAGCACCTCGGGGGGACAGGGTGCGTGGGATACGCAGTATTTT,CASTSGGQGAWDTQYF
many,TRBV19,-,TRBJ2-1,TGTGCCAGTAGTATTGCCCAGGGGAATGAGCAGTTCTTC,CASSIAQGNEQFF
-,TRBV29-1,-,TRBJ1-1,TGCAGCGTTGAGCGGGGGCCCGGCACTGAAGCTTTCTTT,CSVERGPGTEAFF
-,TRBV11-2,-,TRBJ2-3,TGTGCCAGCAGCGAAGACACAACCACAGATACGCAGTATTTT,CASSEDTTTDTQYF
once,TRBV2,-,TRBJ1-4,TGTGCCAGCATAACGGATACGGGTGAAAAACTGTTTTTT,CASITDTGEKLFF
few,TRBV5-4,TRBD1,TRBJ2-7,TGTGCCAGCAGCTTGGCGGGACAGACCTACGAGCAGTACTTC,CASSLAGQTYEQYF
many,TRBV11-1,-,TRBJ2-7,TGTGCCAGCAGCCCAGGAGGCTTCTCCTACGAGCAGTACTTC,CASSPGGFSYEQYF
-,TRBV23-1,TRBD1,TRBJ1-1,TGCGCCAGCAGTGGGGCCGGGACAGGGTTGATGAACACTGAAGCTTTCTTT,CASSGAGTGLMNTEAFF
-,TRBV2,-,TRBJ2-3,TGTGCCAGCAGTGATAGTAGAAGCACAGATACGCAGTATTTT,CASSDSRSTDTQYF
once,TRBV3-1/TRBV3-2,-,TRBJ1-6,TGTGCCAGCAGCCAAGATCAGGGATCACCCCTCCACTTT,CASSQDQGSPLHF
-,TRBV11-1,TRBD1,TRBJ2-7,TGTGCCAGCAGCACCCGACAGGGGGGCTACGAGCAGTACTTC,CASSTRQGGYEQYF
once,TRBV3-1/TRBV3-2,-,TRBJ2-3,TGTGCCAGCAGCCAAGTCGGGGGTGAAGATACGCAGTATTTT,CASSQVGGEDTQYF
-,TRBV5-4,-,TRBJ2-7,TGTGCCAGCAGCTTGTACGGGAGCTCCTACGAGCAGTACTTC,CASSLYGSSYEQYF
-,TRBV27,-,TRBJ1-4,TGTGCCAGCAGTACCGTAGCGAATGAAAAACTGTTTTTT,CASSTVANEKLFF
-,TRBV19,TRBD1,TRBJ2-2,TGTGCCAGTAGTAACCCAACAGGGGCCCATAACACCCGGGAGCTGTTTTTT,CASSNPTGAHNTRELFF
-,TRBV28,TRBD1,TRBJ1-5,TGTGCCACCAGCCGGGACAGCATTAATAGCAATCAGCCCCAGCATTTT,CATSRDSINSNQPQHF
-,TRBV12-3/TRBV12-4,-,TRBJ2-2,TGTGCCAGCAGCCCCGGGAACACCGGGGAGCTGTTTTTT,CASSPGNTGELFF
once,TRBV4-1,-,TRBJ1-2,TGCGCCAGCAGCCAAGAGGAGGGCCGGGGATATGGCTACACCTTC,CASSQEEGRGYGYTF
-,TRBV10-2,-,TRBJ2-1,TGCGCCAGCAGTGACACGGGGGGCGGATACAATGAGCAGTTCTTC,CASSDTGGGYNEQFF
-,TRBV7-2,-,TRBJ2-5,TGTGCCAGCAGCCCATCCTGGCGGAAGGTGGAGACCCAGTACTTC,CASSPSWRKVETQYF
-,TRBV11-3,TRBD2,TRBJ2-3,TGTGCCAGCAGCCCAGGACTAGCCGAAGATACGCAGTATTTT,CASSPGLAEDTQYF
few,TRBV19,TRBD1,TRBJ2-5,TGTGCCAGTAGTCCCTGGACAGGGGCTCAAGAGACCCAGTACTTC,CASSPWTGAQETQYF
-,TRBV10-3,TRBD2,TRBJ2-1,TGTGCCATAGCACTAGCGGGGGGGCCCTACAATGAGCAGTTCTTC,CAIALAGGPYNEQFF
once,TRBV9,TRBD1,TRBJ2-5,TGTGCCAGCAGCGTCCTCGGGACAGCCGCAGAGACCCAGTACTTC,CASSVLGTAAETQYF
-,TRBV30,TRBD1,TRBJ1-1,TGTGCCTGGAGTGTAGGGGGCAGGAGGAACACTGAAGCTTTCTTT,CAWSVGGRRNTEAFF
-,TRBV3-1/TRBV3-2,-,TRBJ1-2,TGTGCCAGCAGCCCCAACAGGGCATGGTATGGCTACACCTTC,CASSPNRAWYGYTF